These 23 T cell receptor beta chains were sequenced from one sample in a study of OX40 agonist ivuxolimab in advanced cancers. Library construction relied on the immunoSEQ multiplex PCR assay. The source is immuneACCESS, and TCRdb retained only in-frame sequences with V and J called. Part of the clones is not carried over; for the studies checked, unresolved V genes explain less than half of this, and the remainder is unexplained. The sample data list some 98,000 clones, and roughly 80% of these were observed just once. The ten largest clones capture 1.4% to 1.5% of the sample. This material consisted of CD4+ or CD8+ T cells sorted from blood, taken in a trial of the OX40 agonist ivuxolimab. The receptors derive from an adult with an advanced solid tumor such as melanoma, head and neck, liver or kidney cancer.

The J gene is TRBJ1-1, the V gene TRBV7-9; D remains ambiguous. Between the trimmed V and J ends, which lost 7 bases and 0 bases, there was a span of 15 bases. Per the germline V gene, CDR1 is SEHNR and CDR2 is FQNEAQ (reference sequence). The CDR3 length is 15 residues. In DNA, the CDR3 is TGTGCCAGCACCTCCGGAGGACGGATGAACACTGAAGCTTTCTTT. Translating gives CASTSGGRMNTEAFF.

The sample holds one count of this clone. J is TRBJ2-3 and V is TRBV11-3; 13 bases agree with TRBD2. CDR3 length: 16 amino acids. After removal of 4 bases from V and 3 bases from J, the junction contained 4 bases not matched to a gene. Germline V gene sequence: CDR1 SGHNT, CDR2 YENEEA. This CDR3 reads CASSSGTSGETDTQYF. Here the CDR3 DNA reads TGTGCCAGCAGCTCCGGGACTAGCGGGGAAACAGATACGCAGTATTTT.

V and J are TRBV9 and TRBJ1-3; 7 bases map to TRBD1. The CDR3 has 16 amino acids. CDR1 and CDR2 from the germline V gene are SGDLS and YYNGEE. Germline trimming cut 4 bases from V and 1 base from J; bases unmatched to any gene: 8. CDR3 protein: CASSTFSGGSGNTIYF. The DNA for the CDR3 is TGTGCCAGCAGCACATTTTCAGGGGGTTCTGGAAACACCATATATTTT.

The V call is TRBV29-1, the J call TRBJ2-2; D ambiguous. With 4 bases removed from V and 4 bases from J, the gap between germline ends came to 13 bases. The CDR3 runs 14 residues. CDR1 SQVTM and CDR2 ANQGSEA come from the germline V gene. Here the CDR3 DNA reads TGCAGCGTTGGTGACGGCACTTTCACCGGGGAGCTGTTTTTT. Protein sequence: CSVGDGTFTGELFF.

This sequence joins TRBV28 and TRBJ2-5; TRBD1 matches at 10 bases. TRBJ2-7 explains the end of the DNA better; the J call may be wrong. CDR3 length: 15 residues. Germline V gives CDR1 MDHEN, CDR2 SYDVKM. CDR3 DNA sequence: TGTGCCAGCAGTGGCCGGGACAGGGGTACCTACGAGCAGTACTTC. Protein sequence: CASSGRDRGTYEQYF.

The chain recombines TRBV4-3 with TRBJ2-1; 7 bases line up with TRBD1. After removal of 2 bases from V and 4 bases from J, the junction contained 5 bases not matched to a gene. CDR1 and CDR2 (germline): LGHNA, YSLEER. The CDR3 loop spans 15 amino acids. DNA for the CDR3: TGCGCCAGCAGCCAAAGGGACAGCGATTACAATGAGCAGTTCTTC. Translated: CASSQRDSDYNEQFF.

The rearrangement uses TRBV2 and TRBJ2-7, with 8 bases fitting TRBD2. From germline, CDR1 is SNHLY and CDR2 FYNNEI. The trim removed 10 bases at V and 6 bases at J, leaving 8 bases unmatched. The CDR3 totals 12 residues. The CDR3 is CATSAGAGEQYF. The CDR3 nucleotides are TGTGCCACGTCAGCGGGAGCGGGCGAGCAGTACTTC. Full variable domain (rest looked up from reference TRBV2 and TRBJ2-7): EPEVTQTPSHQVTQMGQEVILRCVPISNHLYFYWYRQILGQKVEFLVSFYNNEISEKSEIFDDQFSVERPDGSNFTLKIRSTKLEDSAMYFCATSAGAGEQYFGPGTRLTVT.

This clone showed up just a few times. V and J are TRBV11-3 and TRBJ1-1; tentatively, D is TRBD1 (6 bases). Germline-derived CDR1 and CDR2 are SGHNT and YENEEA. V was cut by 5 bases and J by 4 bases, with 11 bases left in between. This CDR3 contains 13 residues. CDR3 amino acids: CASSRGGGTEAFF. In DNA form, the CDR3 reads TGTGCCAGCAGCCGTGGAGGGGGCACTGAAGCTTTCTTT.

The J gene is TRBJ2-1, the V gene TRBV7-3; D gene ambiguous. CDR1 and CDR2 from the germline V gene are SGHTA and FQGTGA. Trimming removed 2 bases from V and 4 bases from J, with 9 bases in between. This CDR3 region has 14 residues. As DNA, the CDR3 is TGTGCCAGCAGCTTAGCGAGTGGGTACAATGAGCAGTTCTTC. This codes for CASSLASGYNEQFF.

The chain recombines TRBV28 with TRBJ2-3; 13 bases line up with TRBD2. CDR3 length: 19 residues. CDR1 MDHEN and CDR2 SYDVKM come from the germline V gene. The trim removed 2 bases at V and 4 bases at J, leaving 12 bases unmatched. The CDR3 sequence is CASSLPSPGLAGRADTQYF. CDR3 sequence (DNA): TGTGCCAGCAGTTTACCTTCACCGGGACTAGCGGGAAGGGCAGATACGCAGTATTTT.

The chain combines TRBV27 with TRBJ1-5; D unresolved. The CDR3 sequence is 13 residues long. CDR1 is MNHEY, CDR2 SMNVEV, per germline (reference sequence). Trimming took 0 bases from V and 7 from J, leaving 7 bases between them. The CDR3 spells CASSLSGLQPQHF. CDR3 nucleotides: TGTGCCAGCAGTTTATCGGGTCTCCAGCCCCAGCATTTT.

This clone was recorded only once. This sequence joins TRBV5-1 and TRBJ2-3; 9 bases are a match to TRBD2. V gave up 1 base and J gave up 4 bases; unmatched junction bases: 7. Germline lookup yields CDR1 SGHRS and CDR2 YFSETQ. This CDR3 is 16 amino acids long. The CDR3 sequence: CASSLRAGGRPDTQYF. CDR3 coding DNA: TGCGCCAGCAGCTTGAGGGCGGGAGGGAGACCAGATACGCAGTATTTT.

The chain is built from TRBV7-7 and TRBJ1-1, with D tentatively TRBD1 (6 bases). This CDR3 contains 14 residues. CDR1 is SSHAT, CDR2 FNYEAQ, per germline (reference sequence). V lost 2 bases and J 4 bases, leaving 11 bases between the germline ends. As DNA, the CDR3 is TGTGCCAGCAGCTTATTTCAGGGGAGCACTGAAGCTTTCTTT. As protein: CASSLFQGSTEAFF.

The chain employs TRBV7-9 and TRBJ2-5; possibly TRBD2 for D (5 bases). The DNA end is more similar to TRBJ2-7, so the J call may be wrong. Per the germline V gene, CDR1 is SEHNR and CDR2 is FQNEAQ (reference sequence). This CDR3 has 14 residues. DNA of the CDR3: TGTGCCAGCAGCTTGGGAGTCTCTTCCTACGAGCAGTACTTC. This translates into CASSLGVSSYEQYF.

This clone was recorded once. The V call is TRBV7-2, the J call TRBJ2-7; D may correspond to TRBD1 or TRBD2 (5 bases each). V was shortened by 6 bases and J by 0 bases, with 12 bases between the two germline ends. Germline loops: CDR1 SGHTA, CDR2 FQGNSA. The CDR3 spans 14 residues. CDR3 DNA sequence: TGTGCCAGCAGGCCGGGGCCGAGCTCCTACGAGCAGTACTTC. It is translated as CASRPGPSSYEQYF.

The rearrangement joins TRBV4-3 to TRBJ2-1; 10 bases map to TRBD2. The germline V gene encodes CDR1 LGHNA and CDR2 YSLEER. The CDR3 is 15 residues long. After removal of 4 bases from V and 9 bases from J, the junction contained 9 bases not matched to a gene. The CDR3 nucleotides are TGCGCCAGCAGCCCAACTAGCGGGGCTGGGAGTGAGCAGTTCTTC. Its translation is CASSPTSGAGSEQFF.

The chain uses TRBV19 and TRBJ2-2; D unresolved. V was shortened by 5 bases and J by 2 bases, with 21 bases between the two germline ends. CDR1 is LNHDA and CDR2 is SQIVND in the germline V gene (reference sequence). The CDR3 is 18 amino acids. The CDR3 region has the DNA TGTGCCAGTAGTGTAAACCGGGCCTCTACAATCAACACCGGGGAGCTGTTTTTT. Protein product: CASSVNRASTINTGELFF.

J is TRBJ1-4 and V is TRBV7-6; D gene unclear. V gave up 1 base and J gave up 3 bases, with 9 bases separating them. Germline CDR1 SGHVS, CDR2 FNYEAQ. The CDR3 is 15 amino acids. CDR3 nucleotide sequence: TGTGCCAGCAGCTTAGGTTCCGGGGCTAATGAAAAACTGTTTTTT. Amino acid sequence: CASSLGSGANEKLFF.

The V call is TRBV19, the J call TRBJ1-5; maybe TRBD1 (6 bases). This CDR3 is built from 15 residues. Per the germline V gene, CDR1 is LNHDA and CDR2 is SQIVND (reference sequence). V was trimmed by 5 bases and J by 2 bases, leaving 13 bases between them. For the CDR3, the DNA is TGTGCCAGTAGTGCCGCGGCAGGGGGCAATCAGCCCCAGCATTTT. Translating it yields CASSAAAGGNQPQHF.

J is TRBJ2-5 and V is TRBV28; 7 positions agree with TRBD2. The CDR3 loop spans 17 amino acids. Germline CDR1 MDHEN, CDR2 SYDVKM. V trimming: 1 base; J trimming: 5 bases; junction bases outside the gene matches: 13. The chain's CDR3 is CASSLFSGRALGETQYF. The DNA of the CDR3 is TGTGCCAGCAGTTTATTCAGTGGGAGGGCCCTCGGGGAGACCCAGTACTTC. Drawing the rest from reference TRBV28 and TRBJ2-5, the complete variable domain is DVKVTQSSRYLVKRTGEKVFLECVQDMDHENMFWYRQDPGLGLRLIYFSYDVKMKEKGDIPEGYSVSREKKERFSLILESASTNQTSMYLCASSLFSGRALGETQYFGPGTRLLVL.

This clone was found once. The rearrangement links TRBV7-2 to TRBJ2-3; D possibly matches TRBD1 or TRBD2 (5 bases each). Trimming pared 3 bases from V and 1 base from J, leaving 11 bases between. The CDR3 is made up of 15 amino acids. CDR1 and CDR2 (germline): SGHTA, FQGNSA. The CDR3 region has the DNA TGTGCCAGCAGCTTCGGGTCGGGGCGCACAGATACGCAGTATTTT. This translates into CASSFGSGRTDTQYF.

The chain is built from TRBV18 and TRBJ1-6; 8 nucleotides agree with TRBD1. Germline values: CDR1 KGHSH, CDR2 LQKENI. Losses at the gene ends were 3 bases for V and 7 bases for J; bases not matched to a gene: 8. The CDR3 sequence is 16 residues long. CDR3 protein: CASSPQTGEVNSPLHF. CDR3 coding DNA: TGTGCCAGCTCACCCCAGACAGGGGAGGTGAATTCACCCCTCCACTTT.

This rearrangement joins TRBV30 to TRBJ2-7; 8 bases are a match to TRBD1. Trimming cost V 7 bases and J 0 bases; bases outside gene matches: 8. The germline gives CDR1 GTSNPN, CDR2 SVGIG (reference sequence). CDR3 length: 14 residues. DNA for the CDR3: TGTGCCTCCACCCGGGACAGGAGCTCCTACGAGCAGTACTTC. It specifies CASTRDRSSYEQYF.